Shown below are 17 T cell receptor beta chains from a single sample sequenced in a study of blood T cell repertoires in COVID-19. Generated by immunoSEQ multiplex PCR, the TCRdb table keeps only in-frame clones and is missing some. The table shows over 15,000 clones, with 70% to 90% occurring only once. Material for sequencing was peripheral blood. These receptors were obtained from a man aged 65 to 79 in a cohort sampled during active COVID-19.

The CDR3 DNA is TGCGCCAGCAGAAAGGGACAGGGGCCTGTCGGTGAAGCTTTCTTT. It translates to CASRKGQGPVGEAFF. The chain has TRBV5-1 and TRBJ1-1, with TRBD1 matching over 10 bases. V gave up 5 bases and J gave up 7 bases; unmatched junction bases: 11. Germline V gene lookup returns CDR1 SGHRS and CDR2 YFSETQ. The CDR3 spans 15 residues.

The V and J genes are TRBV7-2 and TRBJ2-3; 12 positions match TRBD2. CDR3 length: 18 amino acids. CDR1 SGHTA and CDR2 FQGNSA come from the germline V gene. V dropped 0 bases and J dropped 2; count of bases not matched to a gene: 6. For the CDR3, the DNA is TGTGCCAGCAGCTTAGCTGGACTAGCGGGGATTATCACAGATACGCAGTATTTT. Encoded protein: CASSLAGLAGIITDTQYF.

V and J are TRBV5-5 and TRBJ1-3; 9 nucleotides line up with TRBD1. V shed 4 bases, J shed 0 bases, and the junction held 5 bases outside the gene matches. This CDR3 contains 16 residues. Germline V gene lookup returns CDR1 SGHKS and CDR2 YYEKEE (reference sequence). CDR3 region: CASSGTGTISGNTIYF. The CDR3 DNA sequence: TGTGCCAGCAGCGGGACAGGGACTATCTCTGGAAACACCATATATTTT.

Only one count was recorded for this clone. This chain uses TRBV5-8 with TRBJ2-5, with 8 bases matching TRBD2. The V gene's germline CDR1 is SGHTS and CDR2 YDEGEE. The CDR3 is made up of 14 amino acids. V was clipped by 3 bases and J by 5 bases; unmatched bases: 6. The chain's CDR3 is CASSSRTGGETQYF. In nucleotides, the CDR3 is TGTGCCAGCAGCTCGAGGACGGGGGGGGAGACCCAGTACTTC.

The rearrangement joins TRBV9 to TRBJ1-1, with 9 nucleotides matching TRBD1. V shed 4 bases and J 4 bases; nucleotides not matched to a gene: 8. Germline loops: CDR1 SGDLS, CDR2 YYNGEE. The CDR3 loop spans 15 amino acids. The CDR3 loop is CASSTNRGLGTEAFF. The CDR3 nucleotides are TGTGCCAGCAGCACAAACAGGGGGCTGGGCACTGAAGCTTTCTTT.

The rearrangement links TRBV3-1 (or the pseudogene TRBV3-2) to TRBJ1-1; TRBD1 aligns across 7 bases. CDR1 and CDR2 (germline): LGHDT, YNNKEL (reference sequence). Trimming took 8 bases from V and 2 from J; bases not matched to a gene: 8. The CDR3 is 14 residues long. CDR3 protein: CASAPGGLNTEAFF. CDR3 DNA: TGTGCCAGCGCCCCAGGGGGGCTAAACACTGAAGCTTTCTTT.

This chain joins TRBV27 and TRBJ2-6; 8 nucleotides line up with TRBD2. Trimming at V came to 5 bases and at J to 2 bases, leaving 11 bases not matched to a gene. Germline CDR1 and CDR2: MNHEY and SMNVEV (reference sequence). The CDR3 covers 18 residues. The CDR3 reads CASSPTGGVQPGANVLTF. The CDR3 DNA reads as TGTGCCAGCAGTCCAACGGGGGGGGTCCAACCTGGGGCCAACGTCCTGACTTTC. Combining the CDR3 with reference TRBV27 and TRBJ2-6 gives the whole variable domain EAQVTQNPRYLITVTGKKLTVTCSQNMNHEYMSWYRQDPGLGLRQIYYSMNVEVTDKGDVPEGYKVSRKEKRNFPLILESPSPNQTSLYFCASSPTGGVQPGANVLTFGAGSRLTVL.

The rearrangement uses TRBV19 and TRBJ1-1; possibly TRBD1 for D (5 bases). Germline CDR1 LNHDA, CDR2 SQIVND (reference sequence). CDR3 length: 15 amino acids. V was pared by 1 base and J by 4 bases, with 13 bases between. Written as DNA, the CDR3 is TGTGCCAGTAGTATAGTAGCAGGGAGGGCCACTGAAGCTTTCTTT. It codes for CASSIVAGRATEAFF.

J is TRBJ1-5 and V is TRBV19; D gene ambiguous. The V gene's germline CDR1 is LNHDA and CDR2 SQIVND (reference sequence). Between the trimmed V and J ends, which lost 1 base and 1 base, there was a span of 8 bases. The CDR3 totals 15 residues. CDR3 DNA: TGTGCCAGTAGTATAGGAGGGAACAGCAATCAGCCCCAGCATTTT. Translating it yields CASSIGGNSNQPQHF.

V and J are TRBV12-5 and TRBJ2-2; D possibly corresponds to TRBD1 (6 bases). The CDR3 spans 15 residues. V was pared by 1 base and J by 2 bases, with 8 bases between. The germline gives CDR1 LGHNT, CDR2 FRNRAP. CDR3 sequence: CASGLEQGNTGELFF. CDR3 bases: TGTGCTAGTGGTTTGGAACAGGGTAACACCGGGGAGCTGTTTTTT.

The V call is TRBV7-3, the J call TRBJ2-1, with 7 bases lining up with TRBD2. The V gene's germline CDR1 is SGHTA and CDR2 FQGTGA. This CDR3 contains 13 residues. V shed 5 bases and J 9 bases; nucleotides not matched to a gene: 7. The CDR3 here is CASSLQRDGEQFF. The DNA for the CDR3 is TGTGCCAGCAGCCTTCAGCGGGACGGTGAGCAGTTCTTC.

The V call is TRBV2, the J call TRBJ2-7, with TRBD2 identical over 7 bases. The junction had 7 bases not matched to a gene; V was cut back by 8 bases and J by 6 bases. The CDR3 totals 12 residues. Germline CDR1 SNHLY, CDR2 FYNNEI. CDR3 region: CASLAGEGEQYF. The CDR3 DNA reads TGTGCCAGCTTGGCGGGAGAGGGCGAGCAGTACTTC.

V usage is TRBV19 and J usage is TRBJ2-3, with a weak D call TRBD1 (6 bases). The V and J ends lost 2 bases and 9 bases respectively, with 9 bases between them. Germline CDR1 reads LNHDA; CDR2 reads SQIVND (reference sequence). This CDR3 contains 12 residues. CDR3 nucleotides: TGTGCCAGTAGTATAAACAGGGAAACGCAGTATTTT. Amino acids: CASSINRETQYF.

This chain links TRBV7-2 with TRBJ1-2; 8 bases match TRBD1. Germline V gene lookup returns CDR1 SGHTA and CDR2 FQGNSA. Trimming removed 4 bases from V and 5 bases from J; junction bases left unmatched: 6. The CDR3 runs 14 residues. The CDR3 DNA reads TGTGCCAGCAGCTCAGGGACAGGAGGGTATGGCTACACCTTC. Residues: CASSSGTGGYGYTF.

In this sample, this clone turned up once. The chain is built from TRBV29-1 and TRBJ2-7, with D maybe TRBD2 (7 bases). V was cut by 4 bases and J by 4 bases, with 14 bases left in between. This CDR3 contains 13 residues. The germline CDR1 and CDR2 sequences are SQVTM and ANQGSEA. CDR3 sequence (DNA): TGCAGCGTTGGGGGGGGCGTGGGGTACGAGCAGTACTTC. This sequence encodes CSVGGGVGYEQYF.

The rearrangement uses TRBV6-5 and TRBJ1-2; 9 positions agree with TRBD1. The CDR3 spans 15 residues. Germline trimming cut 6 bases from V and 2 bases from J; bases unmatched to any gene: 7. CDR1 and CDR2 from the germline V gene are MNHEY and SVGAGI. Here the CDR3 reads CASRRPTGGNYGYTF. CDR3 DNA: TGTGCCAGCAGGCGCCCAACAGGGGGCAACTATGGCTACACCTTC.

The J gene is TRBJ1-5, the V gene TRBV15; the D is unclear. Between the trimmed V and J ends, which lost 6 bases and 0 bases, there was a span of 15 bases. The CDR3 totals 16 residues. Germline CDR1 is LNHNV and CDR2 is YYDKDF (reference sequence). The CDR3 region is CATRSTLFNSNQPQHF. In DNA form, the CDR3 reads TGTGCCACCAGGTCGACATTGTTCAATAGCAATCAGCCCCAGCATTTT.